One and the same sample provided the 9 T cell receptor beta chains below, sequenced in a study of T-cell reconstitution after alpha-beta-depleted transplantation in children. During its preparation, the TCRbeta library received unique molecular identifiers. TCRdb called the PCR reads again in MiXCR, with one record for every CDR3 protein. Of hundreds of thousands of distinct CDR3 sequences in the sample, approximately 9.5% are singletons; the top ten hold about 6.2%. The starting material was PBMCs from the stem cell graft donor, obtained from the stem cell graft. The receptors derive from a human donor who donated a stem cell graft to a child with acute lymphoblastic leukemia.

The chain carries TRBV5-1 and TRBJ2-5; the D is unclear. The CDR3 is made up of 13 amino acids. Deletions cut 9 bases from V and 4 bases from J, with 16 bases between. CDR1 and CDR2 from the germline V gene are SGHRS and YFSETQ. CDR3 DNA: TGCGCCACCACTGCTGGGGTGGGAGAGACCCAGTACTTC. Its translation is CATTAGVGETQYF.

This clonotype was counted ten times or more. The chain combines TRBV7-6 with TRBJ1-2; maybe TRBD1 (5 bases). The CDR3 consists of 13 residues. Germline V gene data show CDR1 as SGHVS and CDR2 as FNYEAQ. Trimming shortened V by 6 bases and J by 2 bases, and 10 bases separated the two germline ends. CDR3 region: CASRPGPNYGYTF. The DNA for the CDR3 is TGTGCCAGCAGGCCGGGACCGAACTATGGCTACACCTTC.

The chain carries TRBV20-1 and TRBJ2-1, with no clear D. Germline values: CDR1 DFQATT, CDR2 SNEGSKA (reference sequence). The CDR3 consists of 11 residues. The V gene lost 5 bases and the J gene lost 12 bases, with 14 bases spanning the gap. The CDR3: CSAPRYPAQFF. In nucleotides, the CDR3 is TGCAGTGCTCCCCGCTACCCGGCGCAGTTCTTC.

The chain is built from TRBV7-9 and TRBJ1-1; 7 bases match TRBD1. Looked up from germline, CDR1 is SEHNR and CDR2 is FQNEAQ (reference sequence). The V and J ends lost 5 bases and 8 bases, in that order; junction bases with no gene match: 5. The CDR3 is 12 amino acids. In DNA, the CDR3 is TGTGCCAGCAGCAGACAACAGGGGGAAGCTTTCTTT. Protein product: CASSRQQGEAFF.

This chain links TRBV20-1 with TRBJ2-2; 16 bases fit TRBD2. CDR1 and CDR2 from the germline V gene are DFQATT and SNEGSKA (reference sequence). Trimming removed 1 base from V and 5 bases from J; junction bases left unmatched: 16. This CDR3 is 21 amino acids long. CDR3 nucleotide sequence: TGCAGTGCTAGAGCTACAACGGGACTAGCGGGGGGGCCGGTACGAACCGGGGAGCTGTTTTTT. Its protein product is CSARATTGLAGGPVRTGELFF.

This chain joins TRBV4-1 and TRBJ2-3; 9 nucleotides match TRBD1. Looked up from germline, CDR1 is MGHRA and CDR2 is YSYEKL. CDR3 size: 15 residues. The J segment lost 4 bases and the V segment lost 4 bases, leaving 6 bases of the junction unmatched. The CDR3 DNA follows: TGCGCCAGCAGCCCGGGACAGGGTTTGGCAGATACGCAGTATTTT. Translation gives CASSPGQGLADTQYF.

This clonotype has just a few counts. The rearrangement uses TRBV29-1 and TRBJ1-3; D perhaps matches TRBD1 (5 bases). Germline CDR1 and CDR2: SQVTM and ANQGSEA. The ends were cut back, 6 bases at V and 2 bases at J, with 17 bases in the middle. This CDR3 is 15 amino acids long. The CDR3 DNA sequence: TGCAGCGTCCGTACCGTCGGGGGAACTGGAAACACCATATATTTT. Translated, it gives CSVRTVGGTGNTIYF.

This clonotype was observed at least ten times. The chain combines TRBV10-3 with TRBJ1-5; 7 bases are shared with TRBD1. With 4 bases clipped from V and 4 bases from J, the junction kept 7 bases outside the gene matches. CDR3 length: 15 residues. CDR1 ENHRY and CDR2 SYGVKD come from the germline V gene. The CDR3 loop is CAISVGQVKNQPQHF. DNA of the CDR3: TGTGCCATCAGTGTAGGACAGGTCAAAAATCAGCCCCAGCATTTT.

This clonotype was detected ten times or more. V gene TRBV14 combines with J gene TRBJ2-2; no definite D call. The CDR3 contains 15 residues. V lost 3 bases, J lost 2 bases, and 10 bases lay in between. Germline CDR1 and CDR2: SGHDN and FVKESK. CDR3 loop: CASSQSLKNTGELFF. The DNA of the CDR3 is TGTGCCAGCAGCCAGTCTCTAAAAAACACCGGGGAGCTGTTTTTT.